This T cell receptor (beta chain) was documented in a study of T cells in women clearing cervical HPV infection listed by TCRdb under 2018. General notes on the study: Cases were about 25 women with histologically confirmed HPV16-related CIN3 or worse, including a couple of invasive cancers. The controls were 25 women whose single incident HPV16 infection cleared within 12 months with no development of precancer or cancer. Blood from cases was collected at the visit at which the lesion was first identified, whereas blood from controls was collected once infection was no longer detected. Among cases, blood sampling came a median of almost 150 days after lesion detection, with an interquartile range of about 80 to 230 days. HLA typing was available for only a few women, so HLA type could not be excluded as a confounder. An exploratory proof-of-principle case-control study, nested within the Guanacaste HPV Natural History Study in Costa Rica, was conducted to compare TCR repertoires across cervical HPV16 outcomes. Cases and controls were matched on year of sample collection and on age within five years. Cases had a median age of around 34 years compared with 38 for controls, and baseline characteristics showed no significant differences between the groups. The parent cohort enrolled 8,500 to 13,000 women aged 18 or older in Guanacaste, Costa Rica, during about 1992 to 1995 and followed them for about 7 years. As quality controls, five blinded duplicates were added to each group, bringing the total to approximately 60 samples made up of roughly 50 participants and 10 or so replicates. Overall study results and their limits: Random forest classifiers that combined richness and V gene abundances separated cases from controls with an estimated AUC of roughly 0.83. Cases had lower TRBV6-7 relative abundance than controls (0.11% versus 0.16%; Bonferroni P = 0.0008). T-cell numbers per sample were unknown, so richness differences could reflect varying T-cell content rather than repertoire biology. TCR repertoire richness was significantly higher in CIN3+ cases than in controls across sequencing depths, while evenness did not differ. The cross-sectional design could not show whether the associations came before the infection or were a result of it, and neither effector/memory subsets nor HPV-specific T cells were isolated.

Note on this clone: Its antigen is still unknown. Read coverage stops 3 residues before the CDR3 terminus; the germline J gene supplies the remainder.

The germline V gene (reference sequence) yields LNHDA for CDR1 and SQIVND for CDR2. The germline V and J ends show losses of 7 bases and 8 bases respectively, and no gene match explains 7 bases of the junction. The CDR3 goes from the cysteine to the phenylalanine over 13 residues. Part of the CDR3 DNA is given, 30 bases translated from base 1. Every participant had a single incident cervical HPV16 infection, and prevalent HPV16 infections were excluded. Cervical HPV DNA was detected with MY09/MY11 PCR, and genotyping was done with dot-blot hybridization. Roughly 15 mL of heparinized blood were centrifuged, and the buffy coat was aliquoted, frozen at -30°C, then stored at -80°C. Genomic DNA was extracted from buffy coat specimens using QIAGEN kits. TCR beta CDR3 regions were amplified by multiplex PCR using the immunoSEQ assay from an average of about 1,200 ng genomic DNA per sample. The assay corrected primer bias using a complete synthetic TCR repertoire to establish an amplification baseline. The amplicons were sequenced using the Illumina platform. The study's own analysis went as follows. Sequence errors were corrected by clustering with frequency ratios and a modified nearest-neighbor algorithm, and the sequences were then analyzed in the immunoSEQ Analyzer using IMGT gene definitions. At each rarefaction depth, TCR richness and evenness were averaged over 20 rarefaction repeats, and samples with fewer sequences than the depth were excluded. V, D and J gene relative abundances were compared between groups with Wilcoxon rank sum tests, applying FDR correction. An intraclass correlation of around 96% for TCR richness and an average of around 76% across some 66 gene segments were obtained from the blinded duplicates. TCRdb took over this immuneACCESS table, retaining in-frame rearrangements with V and J assigned. Such tables are incomplete; in checked studies, under half of the missing clones stem from an unresolved V gene, and the remainder is unexplained. V, J and clone size derive from that table, while D and trimming were established from the DNA sequence. The table kept for this sample lists 40,000 to 55,000 clones. The ten top clones hold approximately 1% of the sample.

The V gene is TRBV19 and the J gene is TRBJ1-4; 7 bases in the middle match TRBD1. Sequencing was done on a sample of blood buffy coat. The sequence came from a woman between 18 and 70 years old with a cervical HPV16 infection that either progressed to CIN3+ or cleared (not recorded which). Partial CDR3 DNA: TGTGCCAGTACCAAGGGGACAGCGGAAAAA. Its protein is CASTKGTAEK. Given in full, the CDR3 is CASTKGTAEKLFF. Reference TRBV19 and TRBJ1-4 proteins supply the regions before and after the CDR3; the full variable domain is: DGGITQSPKYLFRKEGQNVTLSCEQNLNHDAMYWYRQDPGQGLRLIYYSQIVNDFQKGDIAEGYSVSREKKESFPLTVTSAQKNPTAFYLCASTKGTAEKLFFGSGTQLSVL.